This T cell receptor beta chain was retrieved from a study of monozygotic twins with inflammatory bowel disease. Findings and caveats of the study: Healthy co-twins exceeded IBD patients in TCRbeta diversity as measured by inverse Simpson. Whether twins were concordant or discordant made no difference to repertoire similarity, possibly from limited power.

Turning to this clonotype: Its antigen remains unknown.

UMIs were attached via template switching, each with a 6-nucleotide sample barcode. Two nested PCRs, of 16 and 9 cycles, processed TCRalpha and TCRbeta cDNA. TCRdb reprocessed the 5' RACE reads and reports one entry per CDR3 protein, with no DNA. The listing records about 380,000 distinct CDR3 sequences. Per germline, CDR1 SEHNR and CDR2 FQNEAQ (reference sequence). CDR3 length equals 15 residues. This TCR derives from a human donor with ulcerative colitis or Crohn's disease, or a healthy co-twin of an affected twin (not recorded which). The chain joins TRBV7-9 to TRBJ2-1. The sample was blood. The chain's CDR3 is CASTSTRATYNEQFF.